The following is a T cell receptor beta chain sequence with its context. Its cognate antigen is unknown. Germline V lookup: CDR1 SGHTA, CDR2 FQGNSA. The J segment lost 7 bases and the V segment lost 5 bases, leaving 14 bases of the junction unmatched. This CDR3 is built from 15 residues. The data were taken from a study of OX40 agonist ivuxolimab in advanced cancers. Study conclusions and caveats: Clonal expansion by week 6 occurred in CD4+ and CD8+ blood T cells (at 0.1 to 3.0 mg/kg).

Repertoires were generated with immunoSEQ multiplex PCR, while TCRdb's copy carries only in-frame clones and drops some. This sample has around 31,000 clones, with approximately 88% found just once. J is TRBJ2-7 and V is TRBV7-2; 7 bases agree with TRBD1. This sequence originates from an adult with an advanced solid tumor such as melanoma, head and neck, liver or kidney cancer. The sequencing used CD4+ or CD8+ T cells sorted from blood, collected in a trial of the OX40 agonist ivuxolimab. CDR3 nucleotide sequence: TGTGCCAGCAGCCAAGTCCGGGACAGTGAACGGGAGCAGTACTTC. Translated, it gives CASSQVRDSEREQYF.